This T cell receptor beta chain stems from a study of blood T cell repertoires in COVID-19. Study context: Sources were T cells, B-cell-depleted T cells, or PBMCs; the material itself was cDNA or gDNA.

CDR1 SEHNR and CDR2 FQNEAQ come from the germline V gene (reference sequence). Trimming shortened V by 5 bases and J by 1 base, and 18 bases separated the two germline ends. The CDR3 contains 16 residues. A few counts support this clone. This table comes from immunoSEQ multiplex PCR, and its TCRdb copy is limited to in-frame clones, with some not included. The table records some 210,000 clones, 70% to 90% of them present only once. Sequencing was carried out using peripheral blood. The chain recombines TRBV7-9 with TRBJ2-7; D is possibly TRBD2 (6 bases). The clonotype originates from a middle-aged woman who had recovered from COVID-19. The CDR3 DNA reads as TGTGCCAGCAGCGCCTCGGCCAGCGGGTTTTCCTACGAGCAGTACTTC. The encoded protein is CASSASASGFSYEQYF.